This T cell receptor (beta chain) appears in the sequencing data of a study of neurological immune-mediated disorders (dated by TCRdb to the late 2010s). Context from the whole study: Among the roughly 35 multiple sclerosis patients, relapsing-remitting MS accounted for approximately 31 and secondary progressive MS accounted for 3. The cohort comprised about 71 subjects: some 15 HAM/TSP patients, 35 or so multiple sclerosis patients and 20 healthy controls. Peripheral blood TCR-beta repertoires from HTLV-I-associated myelopathy (HAM/TSP) patients, multiple sclerosis patients and healthy controls were compared by UMI-based sequencing. The roughly 100 TCR-beta libraries included longitudinal samples, technical triplicates and paired sorted CD4+ and CD8+ T-cell subsets alongside PBMC samples.

The CDR3 spans 11 residues, from the cysteine through the phenylalanine. CDR3 DNA is the only sequence kept; it has 33 bases, read in frame from the first base. From a lookup of the germline V gene, CDR1 and CDR2 are SNHLY and FYNNEI. V and J lose 4 bases and 8 bases, and a span of 8 bases separates them. cDNA was synthesized by template-switch 5'RACE using a primer with a 10-nucleotide random unique molecular identifier that tagged each TCR transcript. Over 160 million TCR-beta sequences, covering 15-18 subjects, were produced in each sequencing run. The RNeasy kit was used for extraction of total RNA. TCR-beta VDJ regions were amplified with primers for the TCR constant region and the 5'RACE anchor, using the KAPA Real-time Library Amplification kit. A first PCR added sample indexes and Illumina adaptors, and a second PCR then raised library yield. After purification with Ampure beads, the TCR product of roughly 650 bp was size-selected on a 2% E-gel SizeSelection system. Before pooling, library quality was assessed on a Bioanalyzer, concentration was determined with Qubit, and library quantification was performed with the Kapa Library Quantification kit. An Illumina HiSeq 2500 sequenced the libraries paired-end 2 x 150 bp. To increase sequence diversity, about 25-30% phiX was spiked into each library pool. For the original study's pipeline: Quality-filtered reads were processed with the UMI-based MiGEC pipeline, which removed over 85% of raw TCR sequences during error correction. VDJ genes were aligned to IMGT germline references, and clonotypes were defined by unique CDR3 amino acid sequence plus V-J genes. Clonal expansion, Shannon diversity and CDR3 relatedness (CalcPairwiseDistances, ClusterSamples) were evaluated with VDJtools, and phylogenetic trees were built with CLCbio workbench. Clones with at least 8 unique UMIs were defined as expanded, with this threshold being based on coefficient-of-variation modelling across technical triplicates. TCRdb trimmed the raw reads at Q25, called clones with MiXCR and kept productive beta chains. Each entry is one CDR3 protein sequence, shown with its most common DNA and genes. TCRdb's processing, not the authors', yielded these V and J calls. Recorded for this sample are about 50,000 distinct CDR3 sequences; about 4% of them occurred a single time. The ten largest clones take up about 3.1% of the sample.

This clonotype has more than one count but fewer than ten. Its cognate antigen has yet to be identified. Base qualities are missing; no much larger clone stands one base away. Unsorted PBMC libraries were generated from 2 million PBMCs stored in RNAlater at -80 °C until RNA extraction. The multiple sclerosis patients were enrolled in a US clinical protocol that used magnetic resonance imaging to evaluate disease progression. Peripheral blood was subjected to Ficoll-Hypaque density gradient centrifugation to isolate PBMCs, which were then cryopreserved in liquid nitrogen. What the study reported, not specific to this receptor: In phylogenetic analysis, the repertoires of 18 of 34 MS patients grouped into a cluster of related CDR3 sequences, which suggests a possible signature at the repertoire level. The highest TCR clonal expansion was observed in HAM/TSP patients, whereas the lowest was observed in MS patients, even when compared with healthy controls. The MS cluster showed no association with clinical or MRI features, and the authors stated that larger cohorts are needed. Expanded clones from different subjects shared no identical CDR3 amino acid sequences, which suggests that TCR-beta repertoires were private in all groups.

The TCR sequence derives from a man aged 45-65 years with multiple sclerosis. Sequenced material: PBMCs. The chain links TRBV2 with TRBJ1-1; too little of a D gene remains to name it. The CDR3 reads CASSATSEAFF. The DNA sequence is TGTGCCAGCAGTGCGACTAGCGAAGCTTTCTTT.